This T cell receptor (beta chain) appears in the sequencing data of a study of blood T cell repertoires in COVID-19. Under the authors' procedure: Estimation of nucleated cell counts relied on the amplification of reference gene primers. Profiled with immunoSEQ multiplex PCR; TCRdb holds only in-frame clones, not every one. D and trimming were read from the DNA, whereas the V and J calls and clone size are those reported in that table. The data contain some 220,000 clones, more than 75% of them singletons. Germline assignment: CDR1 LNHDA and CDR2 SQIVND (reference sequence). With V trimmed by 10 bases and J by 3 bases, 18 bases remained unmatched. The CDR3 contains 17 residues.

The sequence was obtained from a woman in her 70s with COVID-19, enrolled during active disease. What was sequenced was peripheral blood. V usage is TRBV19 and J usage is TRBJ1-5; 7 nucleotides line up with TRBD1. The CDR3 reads CATSRDSSTVLNQPQHF. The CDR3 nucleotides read TGTGCCACCTCCCGGGACAGCTCTACAGTACTCAATCAGCCCCAGCATTTT.